This is a list of T cell receptor beta chains from one sample in a study of T cell changes during pregnancy in multiple sclerosis. The repertoire was sequenced with immunoSEQ multiplex PCR; TCRdb's copy has only in-frame clones and lacks some. The data hold under 60,000 clones, with 85% to 95% observed a single time. The specimen comprised CD4+ T cells from peripheral blood mononuclear cells, sampled in the third trimester of pregnancy. All receptors come from a female donor with multiple sclerosis, enrolled in a pregnancy study. Each CDR3 is given with its conserved first and last residue. D genes are given only for firm matches. Not all rows give a size; the values are once, few, many and, for expanded clones, a class.

clone_size: NA
d_call: TRBD1
v_call: TRBV2
j_call: TRBJ1-1
cdr3_nt: TGTGCCAGCAGTGAAACAGGGGGCGCGTACACTGAAGCTTTCTTT
cdr3_aa: CASSETGGAYTEAFF

clone_size: NA
d_call: NA
v_call: TRBV19
j_call: TRBJ1-5
cdr3_nt: TGTGCCAGTAGTCCGTTTCAGGATTATCAGCCCCAGCATTTT
cdr3_aa: CASSPFQDYQPQHF

clone_size: NA
d_call: TRBD2
v_call: TRBV2
j_call: TRBJ2-1
cdr3_nt: TGTGCCAGCAGTGGTCTAGCGGGACGGAATGAGCAGTTCTTC
cdr3_aa: CASSGLAGRNEQFF

clone_size: NA
d_call: TRBD1
v_call: TRBV7-9
j_call: TRBJ2-2
cdr3_nt: TGTGCCAGCACAAGAGACAGGGTTGGCACCGGGGAGCTGTTTTTT
cdr3_aa: CASTRDRVGTGELFF

clone_size: NA
d_call: TRBD1
v_call: TRBV30
j_call: TRBJ1-4
cdr3_nt: TGTGCCGGACAGGGACGGACTAATGAAAAACTGTTTTTT
cdr3_aa: CAGQGRTNEKLFF

clone_size: NA
d_call: TRBD1
v_call: TRBV11-2
j_call: TRBJ2-7
cdr3_nt: TGTGCCAGCAGCTCCCGGGACAGTCCCTACGAGCAGTACTTC
cdr3_aa: CASSSRDSPYEQYF

clone_size: NA
d_call: TRBD1
v_call: TRBV2
j_call: TRBJ1-5
cdr3_nt: TGTGCCAGCAGACGGACAGGGAGCAATCAGCCCCAGCATTTT
cdr3_aa: CASRRTGSNQPQHF

clone_size: NA
d_call: NA
v_call: TRBV5-1
j_call: TRBJ1-2
cdr3_nt: TGCGCCAGCAGCTTTAGGGGGGGCCTCTCCGATAGCTACACCTTC
cdr3_aa: CASSFRGGLSDSYTF

clone_size: NA
d_call: NA
v_call: TRBV4-2
j_call: TRBJ1-4
cdr3_nt: TGTGCCAGCAGCCAGGACAGAGAAAAACTGTTTTTT
cdr3_aa: CASSQDREKLFF

clone_size: NA
d_call: NA
v_call: TRBV11-2
j_call: TRBJ1-1
cdr3_nt: TGTGCCAGCAGCCTTTTGGACAGTGAAGCTTTCTTT
cdr3_aa: CASSLLDSEAFF

clone_size: NA
d_call: TRBD1
v_call: TRBV6-1
j_call: TRBJ2-2
cdr3_nt: TGTGCCAGCAGTTGGGACAGGCTCACCGGGGAGCTGTTTTTT
cdr3_aa: CASSWDRLTGELFF

clone_size: NA
d_call: TRBD1
v_call: TRBV29-1
j_call: TRBJ2-1
cdr3_nt: TGCAGCGTTGGGGGACAGGGGCGTGAGCAGTTCTTC
cdr3_aa: CSVGGQGREQFF

clone_size: NA
d_call: TRBD1
v_call: TRBV6-6
j_call: TRBJ1-2
cdr3_nt: TGTGCCAGCAGTTTAGACAGGGGATATCGAGGCTACACCTTC
cdr3_aa: CASSLDRGYRGYTF

clone_size: NA
d_call: NA
v_call: TRBV7-8
j_call: TRBJ1-2
cdr3_nt: TGTGCCAGCAGCCCTCTTCGCGACAGAAGAGCTAACTATGGCTACACCTTC
cdr3_aa: CASSPLRDRRANYGYTF

clone_size: once
d_call: TRBD1
v_call: TRBV6-1
j_call: TRBJ2-1
cdr3_nt: TGTGCCAGCAGCGGACAGGGTTCCTACAATGAGCAGTTCTTC
cdr3_aa: CASSGQGSYNEQFF

clone_size: NA
d_call: TRBD1
v_call: TRBV7-9
j_call: TRBJ1-2
cdr3_nt: TGTGCCAGCAGCCCTCGGGACAGGGAAAACTATGGCTACACCTTC
cdr3_aa: CASSPRDRENYGYTF

clone_size: NA
d_call: NA
v_call: TRBV7-9
j_call: TRBJ2-3
cdr3_nt: TGTGCCAGCAGCTATCCGACTCCTAGCACAGATACGCAGTATTTT
cdr3_aa: CASSYPTPSTDTQYF